This is a list of T cell receptor beta chains from one sample in a study of blood T cell repertoires in COVID-19. Only in-frame clones appear in the TCRdb table, and some are missing; sequencing was by immunoSEQ multiplex PCR. Seen here are roughly 160,000 clones, 90% observed once, and the top ten hold 0.5% to 0.6%. The sequenced sample was peripheral blood. The receptor set was obtained from a middle-aged man with acute or convalescent COVID-19. Each CDR3 is given with its conserved first and last residue. Each record gives: V gene, clone size, J gene, D gene, CDR3 DNA, CDR3 protein. D genes are given only for firm matches. Clone size appears in some rows only: once, few, many, or a class for an expanded clone.

v_gene: TRBV5-1
abundance: .
j_gene: TRBJ2-5
d_gene: .
CDR3nt: TGCGCCAGCAGCAGGCAGGGCTATGGAGAGACCCAGTACTTC
CDR3aa: CASSRQGYGETQYF

v_gene: TRBV11-2
abundance: .
j_gene: TRBJ1-5
d_gene: .
CDR3nt: TGTGCCAGCAGTTTAGAGCCAGGGGTTAGCAATCAGCCCCAGCATTTT
CDR3aa: CASSLEPGVSNQPQHF

v_gene: TRBV19
abundance: .
j_gene: TRBJ1-5
d_gene: .
CDR3nt: TGTGCCAGTAGTAACGACGACAGGCGGCCCCAGCATTTT
CDR3aa: CASSNDDRRPQHF

v_gene: TRBV18
abundance: .
j_gene: TRBJ2-7
d_gene: TRBD2
CDR3nt: TGTGCCAGCTCACCATCGAAACTAGCGGGAGTTGTCGAGCAGTACTTC
CDR3aa: CASSPSKLAGVVEQYF

v_gene: TRBV7-2
abundance: .
j_gene: TRBJ2-1
d_gene: .
CDR3nt: TGTGCCAGCTCGAGGACAGTATCCTACAATGAGCAGTTCTTC
CDR3aa: CASSRTVSYNEQFF

v_gene: TRBV7-2
abundance: once
j_gene: TRBJ2-2
d_gene: TRBD2
CDR3nt: TGTGCCAGCAGCTTTAGGACTAGCCCAGATGGGGAGCTGTTTTTT
CDR3aa: CASSFRTSPDGELFF

v_gene: TRBV4-3
abundance: .
j_gene: TRBJ2-5
d_gene: .
CDR3nt: TGCGCCAGCAGCCAAGGCGTAGACAGGTGGCGCCGTGAGACCCAGTACTTC
CDR3aa: CASSQGVDRWRRETQYF

v_gene: TRBV7-8
abundance: .
j_gene: TRBJ2-2
d_gene: TRBD1
CDR3nt: TGTGCCAGCAGCCTAAATCGGGACAGGGGTTTAACCGGGGAGCTGTTTTTT
CDR3aa: CASSLNRDRGLTGELFF

v_gene: TRBV18
abundance: .
j_gene: TRBJ1-1
d_gene: .
CDR3nt: TGTGCCAGCTCTCCCATCGGGGGCACTGAAGCTTTCTTT
CDR3aa: CASSPIGGTEAFF

v_gene: TRBV7-3
abundance: .
j_gene: TRBJ2-1
d_gene: .
CDR3nt: TGTGCCAGCAGCTACCGGGACTCGAACAATGAGCAGTTCTTC
CDR3aa: CASSYRDSNNEQFF

v_gene: TRBV28
abundance: once
j_gene: TRBJ2-5
d_gene: .
CDR3nt: TGTGCCAGCAGTTTTAGTGGCGGAGCACCTTTGGAAGAGACCCAGTACTTC
CDR3aa: CASSFSGGAPLEETQYF

v_gene: TRBV28
abundance: .
j_gene: TRBJ1-6
d_gene: .
CDR3nt: TGTGCCAGCAGTCCCTCACTTTTGGGACTCTTCTATTCACCCCTCCACTTT
CDR3aa: CASSPSLLGLFYSPLHF

v_gene: TRBV2
abundance: .
j_gene: TRBJ1-3
d_gene: TRBD1
CDR3nt: TGTGCCAGCAAGGACAGGGGGTCTGGAAACACCATATATTTT
CDR3aa: CASKDRGSGNTIYF

v_gene: TRBV3-1/TRBV3-2
abundance: once
j_gene: TRBJ2-5
d_gene: TRBD1
CDR3nt: TGTGCCAGCAGCCCGAAGTTAGACAGGGAATCCCAAGAGACCCAGTACTTC
CDR3aa: CASSPKLDRESQETQYF

v_gene: TRBV28
abundance: .
j_gene: TRBJ1-2
d_gene: TRBD1
CDR3nt: TGTGCCAGCAGTAGAGGACAGGGGGCTTCTGGCTACACCTTC
CDR3aa: CASSRGQGASGYTF

v_gene: TRBV27
abundance: .
j_gene: TRBJ2-3
d_gene: TRBD2
CDR3nt: TGTGCCAGCAGTTTTTGGGGCAAACCGGGACTAGGTGGGGCGGATACGCAGTATTTT
CDR3aa: CASSFWGKPGLGGADTQYF

v_gene: TRBV24-1
abundance: .
j_gene: TRBJ2-2
d_gene: TRBD1
CDR3nt: TGTGCCACCAGTGACAGAAAGCGGGACAGGGCTAAGGACACCGGGGAGCTGTTTTTT
CDR3aa: CATSDRKRDRAKDTGELFF

v_gene: TRBV2
abundance: .
j_gene: TRBJ1-6
d_gene: .
CDR3nt: TGTGCCAGCAGTGAAGACAACAGGGCGAATTCACCCCTCCACTTT
CDR3aa: CASSEDNRANSPLHF

v_gene: TRBV9
abundance: .
j_gene: TRBJ2-3
d_gene: TRBD2
CDR3nt: TGTGCCAGCACCGACGGACTAGCGGGGGACACAGATACGCAGTATTTT
CDR3aa: CASTDGLAGDTDTQYF

v_gene: TRBV7-3
abundance: .
j_gene: TRBJ2-3
d_gene: TRBD2
CDR3nt: TGTGCCAGCAGCCCCTCTCGGACTAGTGATACGCAGTATTTT
CDR3aa: CASSPSRTSDTQYF

v_gene: TRBV19
abundance: .
j_gene: TRBJ1-5
d_gene: TRBD1
CDR3nt: TGTGCCAGTAGTATAGAAATCGTAAAGGGGGACAGGCCCGAGCAGCCCCAGCATTTT
CDR3aa: CASSIEIVKGDRPEQPQHF

v_gene: TRBV19
abundance: .
j_gene: TRBJ1-5
d_gene: TRBD1
CDR3nt: TGTGCCAGTAGTATTTGGGGCAGGGGGGACAATCAGCCCCAGCATTTT
CDR3aa: CASSIWGRGDNQPQHF

v_gene: TRBV6-5
abundance: .
j_gene: TRBJ2-2
d_gene: .
CDR3nt: TGTGCCAGCGGCTCAGGCCCTGGCACCGGGGAGCTGTTTTTT
CDR3aa: CASGSGPGTGELFF

v_gene: TRBV7-9
abundance: once
j_gene: TRBJ1-2
d_gene: .
CDR3nt: TGTGCCACCCAGGGGCAGAACTATGGCTACACCTTC
CDR3aa: CATQGQNYGYTF

v_gene: TRBV7-8
abundance: .
j_gene: TRBJ2-3
d_gene: .
CDR3nt: TGTGCCAGCAGCCCAAACGGGGGTACGCAGTATTTT
CDR3aa: CASSPNGGTQYF

v_gene: TRBV27
abundance: once
j_gene: TRBJ2-2
d_gene: .
CDR3nt: TGTGCCAGCAGTCCGCCCTCAACAAACACCGGGGAGCTGTTTTTT
CDR3aa: CASSPPSTNTGELFF

v_gene: TRBV19
abundance: .
j_gene: TRBJ2-6
d_gene: .
CDR3nt: TGTGCCAGTAGTATATTGGGTTGGGCTCCTGGGGCCAACGTCCTGACTTTC
CDR3aa: CASSILGWAPGANVLTF

v_gene: TRBV20-1
abundance: .
j_gene: TRBJ1-2
d_gene: .
CDR3nt: TGCAGTGCTAGGGAACCGACTGCGTCCGCCTTC
CDR3aa: CSAREPTASAF

v_gene: TRBV5-1
abundance: .
j_gene: TRBJ2-3
d_gene: TRBD1
CDR3nt: TGCGCCAGCAGCTCCCTCGGCCAGGGGGCCTCAGATACGCAGTATTTT
CDR3aa: CASSSLGQGASDTQYF

v_gene: TRBV30
abundance: .
j_gene: TRBJ2-1
d_gene: TRBD2
CDR3nt: TGTGCCTGGAGTGCCGGGACTAGCGGGAGCAATAAGCAGTTCTTC
CDR3aa: CAWSAGTSGSNKQFF

v_gene: TRBV19
abundance: .
j_gene: TRBJ1-5
d_gene: .
CDR3nt: TGTGCCAGTACCAACCAAGTCAGGGTAGGCAATCAGCCCCAGCATTTT
CDR3aa: CASTNQVRVGNQPQHF

v_gene: TRBV10-3
abundance: once
j_gene: TRBJ2-3
d_gene: .
CDR3nt: TGTGCCATCCAGGATTCGAGCACAGATACGCAGTATTTT
CDR3aa: CAIQDSSTDTQYF

v_gene: TRBV28
abundance: .
j_gene: TRBJ2-3
d_gene: TRBD2
CDR3nt: TGTGCCAGCCGGGGGGGAACTAGCGGGAGGGGTACGCAGTATTTT
CDR3aa: CASRGGTSGRGTQYF

v_gene: TRBV5-8
abundance: .
j_gene: TRBJ1-1
d_gene: TRBD1
CDR3nt: TGTGCCAGCAGCCAAAACCGGGGACAGGGCCACACTGAAGCTTTCTTT
CDR3aa: CASSQNRGQGHTEAFF

v_gene: TRBV4-2
abundance: .
j_gene: TRBJ2-7
d_gene: TRBD1
CDR3nt: TGTGCCAGCAGCCAGGCTTCGGGACAGACCTACGAGCAGTACTTC
CDR3aa: CASSQASGQTYEQYF

v_gene: TRBV13
abundance: .
j_gene: TRBJ2-5
d_gene: TRBD1
CDR3nt: TGTGCCAGCAGCCCCAGGGGGCGCGAGACCCAGTACTTC
CDR3aa: CASSPRGRETQYF

v_gene: TRBV11-2
abundance: once
j_gene: TRBJ2-1
d_gene: TRBD2
CDR3nt: TGTGCCAGCAGCTTAGTCGCGGGAGGTGCAAATGAGCAGTTCTTC
CDR3aa: CASSLVAGGANEQFF

v_gene: TRBV5-5
abundance: .
j_gene: TRBJ2-2
d_gene: TRBD1
CDR3nt: TGTGCCAGCAGACAGGGGCTAAACACCGGGGAGCTGTTTTTT
CDR3aa: CASRQGLNTGELFF

v_gene: TRBV9
abundance: .
j_gene: TRBJ2-3
d_gene: TRBD2
CDR3nt: TGTGCCAGCAGCACCACTAGCGGGGGGAACCCAGATACGCAGTATTTT
CDR3aa: CASSTTSGGNPDTQYF

v_gene: TRBV7-2
abundance: .
j_gene: TRBJ1-5
d_gene: .
CDR3nt: TGTGCCAGCAGCTTAGGGCTCAACAATCAGCCCCAGCATTTT
CDR3aa: CASSLGLNNQPQHF

v_gene: TRBV6-5
abundance: .
j_gene: TRBJ2-7
d_gene: .
CDR3nt: TGTGCCAGCAGTCGGGAGCCGGAATTCTCCTACGAGCAGTACTTC
CDR3aa: CASSREPEFSYEQYF

v_gene: TRBV5-1
abundance: .
j_gene: TRBJ2-5
d_gene: .
CDR3nt: TGCGCCAGCAGCCGTATCGGGACAACACAAGAGACCCAGTACTTC
CDR3aa: CASSRIGTTQETQYF

v_gene: TRBV10-1
abundance: .
j_gene: TRBJ2-3
d_gene: .
CDR3nt: TGCGCCAGCAGTGAGGGCCCTAGTAGGGGCCTGGGGTATGGAGATACGCAGTATTTT
CDR3aa: CASSEGPSRGLGYGDTQYF

v_gene: TRBV18
abundance: .
j_gene: TRBJ2-1
d_gene: TRBD1
CDR3nt: TGTGCCAGCTCACCACTAAACAGGGGGGTCCACAATGAGCAGTTCTTC
CDR3aa: CASSPLNRGVHNEQFF